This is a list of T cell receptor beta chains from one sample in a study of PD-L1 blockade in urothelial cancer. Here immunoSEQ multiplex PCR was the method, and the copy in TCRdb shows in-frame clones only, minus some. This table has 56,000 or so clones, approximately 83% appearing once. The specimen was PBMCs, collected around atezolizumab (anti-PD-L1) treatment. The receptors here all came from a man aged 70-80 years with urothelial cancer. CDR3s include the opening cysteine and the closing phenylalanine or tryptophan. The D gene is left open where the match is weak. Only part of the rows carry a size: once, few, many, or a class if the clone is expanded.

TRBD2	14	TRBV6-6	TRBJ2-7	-	CASSRTSMHYEQYF	TGTGCCAGCAGTCGGACTAGCATGCACTACGAGCAGTACTTC
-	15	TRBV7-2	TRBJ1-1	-	CASSRMGGGNTEAFF	TGTGCCAGCAGCCGAATGGGGGGGGGCAACACTGAAGCTTTCTTT
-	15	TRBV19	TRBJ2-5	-	CASSILTVLKETQYF	TGTGCCAGTAGTATCCTTACAGTCCTGAAAGAGACCCAGTACTTC
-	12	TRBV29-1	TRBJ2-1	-	CSVEPTIGEQFF	TGCAGCGTTGAACCGACAATCGGTGAGCAGTTCTTC
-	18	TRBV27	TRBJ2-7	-	CASSLVPRPGQLSYEQYF	TGTGCCAGCAGTTTAGTACCCCGCCCAGGACAGCTCTCCTACGAGCAGTACTTC
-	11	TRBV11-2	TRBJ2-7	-	CASSFESEQYF	TGTGCCAGCAGCTTCGAGAGCGAGCAGTACTTC
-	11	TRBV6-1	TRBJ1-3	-	CASSIGKTIYF	TGTGCCAGCTCGATCGGGAAAACCATATATTTT
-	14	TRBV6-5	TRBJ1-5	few	CASSGSQENQPQHF	TGTGCCAGCAGTGGGTCTCAGGAAAATCAGCCCCAGCATTTT
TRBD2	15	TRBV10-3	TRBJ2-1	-	CAISDGGGETNEQFF	TGTGCCATCAGTGACGGGGGGGGCGAGACCAATGAGCAGTTCTTC
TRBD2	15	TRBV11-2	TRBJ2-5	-	CASSLDLGGLKTQYF	TGTGCCAGCAGCTTAGATTTGGGAGGGTTGAAGACCCAGTACTTC
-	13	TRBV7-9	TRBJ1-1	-	CASSLEQNTEAFF	TGTGCCAGCAGCTTAGAACAGAACACTGAAGCTTTCTTT
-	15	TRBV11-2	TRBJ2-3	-	CASSFQAHSTDTQYF	TGTGCCAGCAGCTTCCAGGCCCACAGCACAGATACGCAGTATTTT
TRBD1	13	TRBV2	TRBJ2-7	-	CASRPDRVREQYF	TGTGCCAGCAGACCCGACAGGGTTCGCGAGCAGTACTTC
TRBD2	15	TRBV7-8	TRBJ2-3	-	CASSLARAGEDTQYF	TGTGCCAGCAGCTTAGCCCGAGCGGGAGAAGATACGCAGTATTTT
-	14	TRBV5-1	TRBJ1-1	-	CASSLRGGNTEAFF	TGCGCCAGCAGCCTGAGGGGGGGGAACACTGAAGCTTTCTTT
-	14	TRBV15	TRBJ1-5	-	CATTEGASNQPQHF	TGTGCCACCACGGAAGGGGCCTCCAATCAGCCCCAGCATTTT
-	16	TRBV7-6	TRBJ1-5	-	CASSLVAGKGNQPQHF	TGTGCCAGCAGCTTAGTGGCGGGGAAGGGCAATCAGCCCCAGCATTTT
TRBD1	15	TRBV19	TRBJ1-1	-	CASSILQGAGTEAFF	TGTGCCAGTAGCATACTCCAGGGGGCAGGAACTGAAGCTTTCTTT
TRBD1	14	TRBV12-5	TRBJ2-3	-	CASGRTGGTDTQYF	TGTGCTAGTGGTCGGACAGGGGGCACAGATACGCAGTATTTT
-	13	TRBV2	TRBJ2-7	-	CASSDGQPTEQYF	TGTGCCAGCAGTGACGGACAGCCCACGGAGCAGTACTTC
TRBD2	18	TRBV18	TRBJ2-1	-	CASSPKNPGTSISDEQFF	TGTGCCAGCTCACCCAAAAACCCCGGGACTAGTATTTCCGATGAGCAGTTCTTC
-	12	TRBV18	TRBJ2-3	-	CASSPSQDTQYF	TGTGCCAGCTCACCCAGTCAAGATACGCAGTATTTT
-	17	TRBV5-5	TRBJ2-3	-	CASSRDSLAASTDTQYF	TGTGCCAGCAGCCGGGACTCACTTGCCGCTAGCACAGATACGCAGTATTTT
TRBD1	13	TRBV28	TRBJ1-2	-	CASSTTGEYGYTF	TGTGCCAGCAGTACGACAGGGGAATATGGCTACACCTTC
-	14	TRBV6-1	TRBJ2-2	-	CAGMQGGGAGELFF	TGTGCCGGAATGCAGGGGGGAGGAGCCGGGGAGCTGTTTTTT
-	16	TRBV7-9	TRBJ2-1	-	CASSTLSSGSNNEQFF	TGTGCCAGCAGCACACTATCCAGCGGAAGCAACAATGAGCAGTTCTTC
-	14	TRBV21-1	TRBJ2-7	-	CASSKVTGLYEQYF	TGTGCCAGCAGCAAAGTAACAGGGCTCTACGAGCAGTACTTC
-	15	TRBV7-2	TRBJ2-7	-	CASSPVGGQTYEQYF	TGTGCCAGCAGCCCGGTGGGGGGACAGACCTACGAGCAGTACTTC
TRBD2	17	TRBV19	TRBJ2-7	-	CASSPRGLAGASYEQYF	TGTGCCAGTAGTCCTAGAGGACTAGCGGGAGCCTCCTACGAGCAGTACTTC
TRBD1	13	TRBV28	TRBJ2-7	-	CASSRTGAYEQYF	TGTGCCAGCAGTCGGACAGGGGCCTACGAGCAGTACTTC
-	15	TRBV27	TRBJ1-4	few	CASGPRGGVAEKLFF	TGTGCCAGCGGACCAAGGGGGGGTGTAGCTGAAAAACTGTTTTTT
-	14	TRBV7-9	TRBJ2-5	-	CASSLGTLQETQYF	TGTGCCAGCAGCTTGGGGACATTGCAAGAGACCCAGTACTTC
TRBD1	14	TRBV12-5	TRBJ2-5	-	CASGKTGLIETQYF	TGTGCTAGTGGAAAGACAGGGTTGATCGAGACCCAGTACTTC
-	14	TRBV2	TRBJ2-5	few	CASLQTRDQETQYF	TGTGCCAGTCTTCAGACTAGGGATCAAGAGACCCAGTACTTC
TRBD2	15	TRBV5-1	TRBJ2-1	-	CASSQEGREDNEQFF	TGCGCCAGCAGCCAGGAGGGGCGGGAGGACAATGAGCAGTTCTTC
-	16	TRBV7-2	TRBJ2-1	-	CASSLAPRGLNNEQFF	TGTGCCAGCAGCTTAGCCCCAAGAGGTCTCAACAATGAGCAGTTCTTC
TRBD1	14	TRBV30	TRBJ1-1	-	CAWSWTGRGAEAFF	TGTGCCTGGAGTTGGACAGGGCGGGGCGCTGAAGCTTTCTTT
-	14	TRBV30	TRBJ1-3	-	CAWSVAFSGNTIYF	TGTGCCTGGAGTGTAGCGTTCTCTGGAAACACCATATATTTT
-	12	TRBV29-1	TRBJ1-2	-	CSVVFPDYGYTF	TGCAGCGTTGTTTTTCCGGACTATGGCTACACCTTC
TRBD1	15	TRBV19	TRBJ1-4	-	CASSIGGQREEKLFF	TGTGCCAGTAGTATTGGGGGACAGAGAGAAGAAAAACTGTTTTTT
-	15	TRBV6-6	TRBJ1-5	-	CASTRGRGSNQPQHF	TGTGCCAGCACACGTGGAAGGGGCAGCAATCAGCCCCAGCATTTT
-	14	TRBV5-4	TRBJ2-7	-	CASSSGTWGYEQYF	TGTGCCAGCAGCTCCGGGACTTGGGGATACGAGCAGTACTTC
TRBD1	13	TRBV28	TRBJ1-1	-	CASRGGLDTEAFF	TGTGCCAGCAGAGGGGGCCTCGACACTGAAGCTTTCTTT
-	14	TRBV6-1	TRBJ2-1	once	CASRSPGLYNEQFF	TGTGCCAGCAGATCACCGGGACTTTACAATGAGCAGTTCTTC
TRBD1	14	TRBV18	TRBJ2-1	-	CASSLLGQHNEQFF	TGTGCCAGCTCACTACTGGGACAGCACAATGAGCAGTTCTTC
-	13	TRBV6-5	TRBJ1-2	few	CASRGGNNYGYTF	TGTGCCAGTAGAGGGGGAAATAACTATGGCTACACCTTC
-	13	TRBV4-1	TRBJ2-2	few	CASSQEWPGELFF	TGCGCCAGCAGCCAAGAATGGCCCGGGGAGCTGTTTTTT
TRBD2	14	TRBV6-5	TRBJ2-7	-	CASKLAGLSYEQYF	TGTGCCAGCAAGCTAGCGGGGCTGTCCTACGAGCAGTACTTC
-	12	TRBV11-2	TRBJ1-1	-	CASSLDHSEAFF	TGTGCCAGCAGCTTAGACCACAGTGAAGCTTTCTTT
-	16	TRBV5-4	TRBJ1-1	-	CASSPRAGRGNTEAFF	TGTGCCAGCAGCCCAAGGGCGGGCCGCGGGAACACTGAAGCTTTCTTT
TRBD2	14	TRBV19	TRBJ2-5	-	CASSISGRSGTQYF	TGTGCCAGTAGTATTAGCGGGAGGTCGGGGACCCAGTACTTC
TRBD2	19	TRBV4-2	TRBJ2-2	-	CASSQEGAGVGYDTGELFF	TGTGCCAGCAGCCAAGAAGGAGCGGGAGTGGGCTACGACACCGGGGAGCTGTTTTTT
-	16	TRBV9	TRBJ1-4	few	CASSVGRRATNEKLFF	TGTGCCAGCAGCGTAGGTCGGAGGGCAACTAATGAAAAACTGTTTTTT
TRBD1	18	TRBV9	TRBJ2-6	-	CASSPLDRVASGANVLTF	TGTGCCAGCAGCCCCCTGGACAGGGTGGCCTCTGGGGCCAACGTCCTGACTTTC